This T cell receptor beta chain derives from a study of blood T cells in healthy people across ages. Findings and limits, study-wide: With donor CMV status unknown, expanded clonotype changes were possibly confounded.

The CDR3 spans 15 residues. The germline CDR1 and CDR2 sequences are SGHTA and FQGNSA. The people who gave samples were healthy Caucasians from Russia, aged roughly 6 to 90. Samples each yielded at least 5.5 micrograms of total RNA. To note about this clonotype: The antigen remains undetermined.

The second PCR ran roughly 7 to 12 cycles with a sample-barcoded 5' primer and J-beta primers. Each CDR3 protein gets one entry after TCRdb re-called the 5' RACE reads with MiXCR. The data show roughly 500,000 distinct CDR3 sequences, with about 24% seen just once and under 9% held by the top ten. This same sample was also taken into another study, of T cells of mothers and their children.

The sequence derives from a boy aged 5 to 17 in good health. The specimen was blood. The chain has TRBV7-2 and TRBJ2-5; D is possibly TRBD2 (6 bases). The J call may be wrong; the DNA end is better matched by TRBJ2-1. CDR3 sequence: CASSLVGDWRNEQFF. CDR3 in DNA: TGTGCCAGCAGCTTAGTGGGGGACTGGCGGAATGAGCAGTTCTTC.